This T cell receptor (beta chain) appears in the sequencing data of a study of TIL therapy for anti-PD-1-resistant metastatic lung cancer. Overall study: A handful of tumors were EGFR-mutant and two were ALK-rearranged. Whole-study results and caveats: Patients were highly selected, enriched for treatment-naive, never-smoker and oncogene-addicted cases.

Time point reported: pre-treatment sample, taken before nivolumab and TIL therapy. Worth noting for this clone: As yet, its antigen is unknown.

The libraries were made with immunoSEQ v3. Clones were sequenced by immunoSEQ multiplex PCR, and TCRdb holds only the in-frame ones, with some missing. Of about 43,000 clones in the sample, around 80% were seen once. CDR1 LGHNA and CDR2 YNFKEQ come from the germline V gene. With 4 bases clipped from V and 8 bases from J, the junction kept 5 bases outside the gene matches. CDR3 length: 14 amino acids. V usage is TRBV4-2 and J usage is TRBJ1-3, with 10 nucleotides matching TRBD1. The source of this sequence is a man aged 65 to 79 with non-small cell lung cancer. The source material was blood, sampled at baseline. The CDR3, as DNA: TGTGCCAGCAGCCGGGGACAGGGGTCGGACACCATATATTTT. It encodes CASSRGQGSDTIYF.